Sequencing of this T cell receptor (beta chain) was carried out in a study of T cells after yellow fever vaccination. General study findings and limits: At less than 97% for CD4 and almost 90% for CD8, most primary-vaccination clones showed up again after the booster. Abundant clonotypes from the bulk population could have been carried over as contaminants into FACS-sorted repertoires. A limited proportion of clonotypes was detected within both the CD4 and CD8 compartments.

TCRdb re-analysed the 5' RACE reads in MiXCR, keeping a single row per CDR3 protein. This sample has some 320,000 distinct CDR3 sequences, with over 3.5% found just once. J was trimmed by 5 bases and V by 5 bases; bases with no gene match: 6. Germline lookup yields CDR1 SGHVS and CDR2 FQNEAQ. The CDR3 runs 15 residues. This clonotype was detected many times. Its specificity is not known. This TCR derives from a man aged 18 to 30 who received the YFV17D yellow fever vaccine. The V gene is TRBV7-8, the J gene TRBJ2-2; TRBD1 aligns across 9 bases. The source material was PBMCs, sampled 15 days after the yellow fever booster vaccination. The CDR3 DNA is TGTGCCAGCAGCCCAACCGGGACAGGGACCGGGGAGCTGTTTTTT. This codes for CASSPTGTGTGELFF.